What follows is one T cell receptor (beta chain) and its context. Its antigen remains unknown. Reverse transcription of all isolated RNA meant that expressed TCRB transcripts were sequenced. Libraries were prepared by immunoSEQ multiplex PCR; TCRdb keeps only in-frame clonotypes and omits some of them. The table records a few hundred thousand clones, roughly 16% of them present only once. This sample was included in a study of beta chain features in type 1 diabetes. The study's findings and limits: There were fewer insertions and more deletions at the VDJ junctions of type 1 diabetes patients.

This CDR3 has 13 residues. The V end was cut by 6 bases, the J end by 2 bases, with 10 bases between. From germline, CDR1 is SGHRS and CDR2 YFSETQ. Sorting that relied on CD45RO/CCR7/CD25/CD127/CD95/CD27 yielded CD4+ naive, central memory, regulatory and stem cell-like memory cells. This sequence was found in a woman between 18 and 29 years old in good health. This chain joins TRBV5-1 and TRBJ2-3, with D maybe TRBD1 (6 bases). The specimen was naive CD4+ T cells from blood. The CDR3 protein is CASNRDNTDTQYF. For the CDR3, the DNA is TGCGCCAGCAACCGGGACAACACAGATACGCAGTATTTT.